The next 10 T cell receptor beta chains were all read from a single sample in a study of shared clonotypes between healthy human individuals. Libraries were prepared by immunoSEQ multiplex PCR; TCRdb keeps only in-frame clonotypes and omits some of them. The sample lists 1.5 million to 1.9 million clones, under 99% occurring once. The sequenced sample consisted of naive CD4+ T cells sorted from blood. Subset in this sample: CD45RA+ positively selected. The receptors were sampled from a man aged 30 to 39 in good health.

V usage is TRBV11-3 and J usage is TRBJ2-1; 8 nucleotides match TRBD1. Unmatched junction bases numbered 7, after V lost 4 bases and J lost 8 bases. CDR1 and CDR2 from the germline V gene are SGHNT and YENEEA. This CDR3 region has 14 residues. CDR3 bases: TGTGCCAGCAGCTCCGGACAGGGAGCGGATGAGCAGTTCTTC. Residues: CASSSGQGADEQFF. Variable domain in full (rest from reference TRBV11-3 and TRBJ2-1): EAGVVQSPRYKIIEKKQPVAFWCNPISGHNTLYWYLQNLGQGPELLIRYENEEAVDDSQLPKDRFSAERLKGVDSTLKIQPAELGDSAVYLCASSSGQGADEQFFGPGTRLTVL.

CDR3 sequence: CASTPGHGGTYEQYF. CDR3 nucleotide sequence: TGTGCCAGCACCCCGGGCCATGGCGGAACCTACGAGCAGTACTTC. The V and J genes are TRBV28 and TRBJ2-7; unclear D gene. CDR1 and CDR2 from the germline V gene are MDHEN and SYDVKM. V was cut by 7 bases and J by 2 bases, with 18 bases left in between. The CDR3 sequence is 15 residues long.

This chain joins TRBV19 and TRBJ1-5; 9 bases align to TRBD1. With 5 bases clipped from V and 3 bases from J, the junction kept 5 bases outside the gene matches. This CDR3 comprises 15 residues. Germline V gives CDR1 LNHDA, CDR2 SQIVND (reference sequence). The CDR3 DNA reads TGTGCCAGTAGTGGACAGGGGCTGGTCAATCAGCCCCAGCATTTT. Protein product: CASSGQGLVNQPQHF.

The rearrangement links TRBV6-5 to TRBJ2-7; 9 bases fit TRBD2. This CDR3 spans 15 amino acids. Losses at the gene ends were 2 bases for V and 6 bases for J; bases not matched to a gene: 8. The germline V gene has CDR1 MNHEY and CDR2 SVGAGI. The CDR3 loop is CASSYGGRARGEQYF. The CDR3, as DNA: TGTGCCAGCAGTTACGGCGGGAGGGCCAGAGGCGAGCAGTACTTC.

The chain joins TRBV28 to TRBJ1-5; 8 nucleotides agree with TRBD1. This CDR3 has 15 residues. Losses at the gene ends were 2 bases for V and 5 bases for J; bases not matched to a gene: 5. Germline CDR1 reads MDHEN; CDR2 reads SYDVKM. Here the CDR3 DNA reads TGTGCCAGCAGTTTAACAGGGGGTATCTATCAGCCCCAGCATTTT. Its protein product is CASSLTGGIYQPQHF.

V gene TRBV7-9 combines with J gene TRBJ2-3, with 10 bases identical to TRBD2. V was pared by 6 bases and J by 1 base, with 7 bases of the junction left unmatched. CDR1 SEHNR and CDR2 FQNEAQ come from the germline V gene (reference sequence). This CDR3 is 16 amino acids long. CDR3 sequence (DNA): TGTGCCAGCAGGTTTTTCAGCGGGAGGGGCACAGATACGCAGTATTTT. Amino acid sequence: CASRFFSGRGTDTQYF.

The V and J genes are TRBV7-2 and TRBJ2-1; possibly TRBD1 for D (6 bases). The V and J ends lost 5 bases and 0 bases respectively, with 23 bases between them. CDR1 and CDR2 from the germline V gene are SGHTA and FQGNSA. The CDR3 sequence is 19 residues long. The CDR3 DNA is TGTGCCAGCAGCCCCCGGGGCTGGGGATCCAGGGGCTCCTACAATGAGCAGTTCTTC. Its protein product is CASSPRGWGSRGSYNEQFF.

The J gene is TRBJ2-7, the V gene TRBV2, with D uncertain. With 2 bases removed from V and 3 bases from J, the gap between germline ends came to 8 bases. Germline values: CDR1 SNHLY, CDR2 FYNNEI. CDR3 length: 13 residues. Written as DNA, the CDR3 is TGTGCCAGCAGTGAACTTGAAGACTACGAGCAGTACTTC. Translating it yields CASSELEDYEQYF.

Regarding this clone: The sample has other DNA sequences that encode this CDR3 too. The chain has TRBV2 and TRBJ1-5; D uncertain. The CDR3 totals 11 residues. Per germline, CDR1 SNHLY and CDR2 FYNNEI. Trimming pared 4 bases from V and 7 bases from J, leaving 5 bases between. CDR3 nucleotide sequence: TGTGCCAGCAGTGTGGGACAGCCCCAGCATTTT. It encodes CASSVGQPQHF. Together with reference TRBV2 and TRBJ1-5, the CDR3 gives the full variable domain: EPEVTQTPSHQVTQMGQEVILRCVPISNHLYFYWYRQILGQKVEFLVSFYNNEISEKSEIFDDQFSVERPDGSNFTLKIRSTKLEDSAMYFCASSVGQPQHFGDGTRLSIL.

This clone was detected only once. The chain combines TRBV7-9 with TRBJ2-1, with D possibly matching TRBD1 (6 bases). This CDR3 has 12 amino acids. The germline V gene encodes CDR1 SEHNR and CDR2 FQNEAQ (reference sequence). Trimming stripped 11 bases from V and 3 bases from J, with 11 bases between. The CDR3 region is CAGQLGYNEQFF. The CDR3 DNA reads as TGTGCCGGACAGCTGGGCTACAATGAGCAGTTCTTC.